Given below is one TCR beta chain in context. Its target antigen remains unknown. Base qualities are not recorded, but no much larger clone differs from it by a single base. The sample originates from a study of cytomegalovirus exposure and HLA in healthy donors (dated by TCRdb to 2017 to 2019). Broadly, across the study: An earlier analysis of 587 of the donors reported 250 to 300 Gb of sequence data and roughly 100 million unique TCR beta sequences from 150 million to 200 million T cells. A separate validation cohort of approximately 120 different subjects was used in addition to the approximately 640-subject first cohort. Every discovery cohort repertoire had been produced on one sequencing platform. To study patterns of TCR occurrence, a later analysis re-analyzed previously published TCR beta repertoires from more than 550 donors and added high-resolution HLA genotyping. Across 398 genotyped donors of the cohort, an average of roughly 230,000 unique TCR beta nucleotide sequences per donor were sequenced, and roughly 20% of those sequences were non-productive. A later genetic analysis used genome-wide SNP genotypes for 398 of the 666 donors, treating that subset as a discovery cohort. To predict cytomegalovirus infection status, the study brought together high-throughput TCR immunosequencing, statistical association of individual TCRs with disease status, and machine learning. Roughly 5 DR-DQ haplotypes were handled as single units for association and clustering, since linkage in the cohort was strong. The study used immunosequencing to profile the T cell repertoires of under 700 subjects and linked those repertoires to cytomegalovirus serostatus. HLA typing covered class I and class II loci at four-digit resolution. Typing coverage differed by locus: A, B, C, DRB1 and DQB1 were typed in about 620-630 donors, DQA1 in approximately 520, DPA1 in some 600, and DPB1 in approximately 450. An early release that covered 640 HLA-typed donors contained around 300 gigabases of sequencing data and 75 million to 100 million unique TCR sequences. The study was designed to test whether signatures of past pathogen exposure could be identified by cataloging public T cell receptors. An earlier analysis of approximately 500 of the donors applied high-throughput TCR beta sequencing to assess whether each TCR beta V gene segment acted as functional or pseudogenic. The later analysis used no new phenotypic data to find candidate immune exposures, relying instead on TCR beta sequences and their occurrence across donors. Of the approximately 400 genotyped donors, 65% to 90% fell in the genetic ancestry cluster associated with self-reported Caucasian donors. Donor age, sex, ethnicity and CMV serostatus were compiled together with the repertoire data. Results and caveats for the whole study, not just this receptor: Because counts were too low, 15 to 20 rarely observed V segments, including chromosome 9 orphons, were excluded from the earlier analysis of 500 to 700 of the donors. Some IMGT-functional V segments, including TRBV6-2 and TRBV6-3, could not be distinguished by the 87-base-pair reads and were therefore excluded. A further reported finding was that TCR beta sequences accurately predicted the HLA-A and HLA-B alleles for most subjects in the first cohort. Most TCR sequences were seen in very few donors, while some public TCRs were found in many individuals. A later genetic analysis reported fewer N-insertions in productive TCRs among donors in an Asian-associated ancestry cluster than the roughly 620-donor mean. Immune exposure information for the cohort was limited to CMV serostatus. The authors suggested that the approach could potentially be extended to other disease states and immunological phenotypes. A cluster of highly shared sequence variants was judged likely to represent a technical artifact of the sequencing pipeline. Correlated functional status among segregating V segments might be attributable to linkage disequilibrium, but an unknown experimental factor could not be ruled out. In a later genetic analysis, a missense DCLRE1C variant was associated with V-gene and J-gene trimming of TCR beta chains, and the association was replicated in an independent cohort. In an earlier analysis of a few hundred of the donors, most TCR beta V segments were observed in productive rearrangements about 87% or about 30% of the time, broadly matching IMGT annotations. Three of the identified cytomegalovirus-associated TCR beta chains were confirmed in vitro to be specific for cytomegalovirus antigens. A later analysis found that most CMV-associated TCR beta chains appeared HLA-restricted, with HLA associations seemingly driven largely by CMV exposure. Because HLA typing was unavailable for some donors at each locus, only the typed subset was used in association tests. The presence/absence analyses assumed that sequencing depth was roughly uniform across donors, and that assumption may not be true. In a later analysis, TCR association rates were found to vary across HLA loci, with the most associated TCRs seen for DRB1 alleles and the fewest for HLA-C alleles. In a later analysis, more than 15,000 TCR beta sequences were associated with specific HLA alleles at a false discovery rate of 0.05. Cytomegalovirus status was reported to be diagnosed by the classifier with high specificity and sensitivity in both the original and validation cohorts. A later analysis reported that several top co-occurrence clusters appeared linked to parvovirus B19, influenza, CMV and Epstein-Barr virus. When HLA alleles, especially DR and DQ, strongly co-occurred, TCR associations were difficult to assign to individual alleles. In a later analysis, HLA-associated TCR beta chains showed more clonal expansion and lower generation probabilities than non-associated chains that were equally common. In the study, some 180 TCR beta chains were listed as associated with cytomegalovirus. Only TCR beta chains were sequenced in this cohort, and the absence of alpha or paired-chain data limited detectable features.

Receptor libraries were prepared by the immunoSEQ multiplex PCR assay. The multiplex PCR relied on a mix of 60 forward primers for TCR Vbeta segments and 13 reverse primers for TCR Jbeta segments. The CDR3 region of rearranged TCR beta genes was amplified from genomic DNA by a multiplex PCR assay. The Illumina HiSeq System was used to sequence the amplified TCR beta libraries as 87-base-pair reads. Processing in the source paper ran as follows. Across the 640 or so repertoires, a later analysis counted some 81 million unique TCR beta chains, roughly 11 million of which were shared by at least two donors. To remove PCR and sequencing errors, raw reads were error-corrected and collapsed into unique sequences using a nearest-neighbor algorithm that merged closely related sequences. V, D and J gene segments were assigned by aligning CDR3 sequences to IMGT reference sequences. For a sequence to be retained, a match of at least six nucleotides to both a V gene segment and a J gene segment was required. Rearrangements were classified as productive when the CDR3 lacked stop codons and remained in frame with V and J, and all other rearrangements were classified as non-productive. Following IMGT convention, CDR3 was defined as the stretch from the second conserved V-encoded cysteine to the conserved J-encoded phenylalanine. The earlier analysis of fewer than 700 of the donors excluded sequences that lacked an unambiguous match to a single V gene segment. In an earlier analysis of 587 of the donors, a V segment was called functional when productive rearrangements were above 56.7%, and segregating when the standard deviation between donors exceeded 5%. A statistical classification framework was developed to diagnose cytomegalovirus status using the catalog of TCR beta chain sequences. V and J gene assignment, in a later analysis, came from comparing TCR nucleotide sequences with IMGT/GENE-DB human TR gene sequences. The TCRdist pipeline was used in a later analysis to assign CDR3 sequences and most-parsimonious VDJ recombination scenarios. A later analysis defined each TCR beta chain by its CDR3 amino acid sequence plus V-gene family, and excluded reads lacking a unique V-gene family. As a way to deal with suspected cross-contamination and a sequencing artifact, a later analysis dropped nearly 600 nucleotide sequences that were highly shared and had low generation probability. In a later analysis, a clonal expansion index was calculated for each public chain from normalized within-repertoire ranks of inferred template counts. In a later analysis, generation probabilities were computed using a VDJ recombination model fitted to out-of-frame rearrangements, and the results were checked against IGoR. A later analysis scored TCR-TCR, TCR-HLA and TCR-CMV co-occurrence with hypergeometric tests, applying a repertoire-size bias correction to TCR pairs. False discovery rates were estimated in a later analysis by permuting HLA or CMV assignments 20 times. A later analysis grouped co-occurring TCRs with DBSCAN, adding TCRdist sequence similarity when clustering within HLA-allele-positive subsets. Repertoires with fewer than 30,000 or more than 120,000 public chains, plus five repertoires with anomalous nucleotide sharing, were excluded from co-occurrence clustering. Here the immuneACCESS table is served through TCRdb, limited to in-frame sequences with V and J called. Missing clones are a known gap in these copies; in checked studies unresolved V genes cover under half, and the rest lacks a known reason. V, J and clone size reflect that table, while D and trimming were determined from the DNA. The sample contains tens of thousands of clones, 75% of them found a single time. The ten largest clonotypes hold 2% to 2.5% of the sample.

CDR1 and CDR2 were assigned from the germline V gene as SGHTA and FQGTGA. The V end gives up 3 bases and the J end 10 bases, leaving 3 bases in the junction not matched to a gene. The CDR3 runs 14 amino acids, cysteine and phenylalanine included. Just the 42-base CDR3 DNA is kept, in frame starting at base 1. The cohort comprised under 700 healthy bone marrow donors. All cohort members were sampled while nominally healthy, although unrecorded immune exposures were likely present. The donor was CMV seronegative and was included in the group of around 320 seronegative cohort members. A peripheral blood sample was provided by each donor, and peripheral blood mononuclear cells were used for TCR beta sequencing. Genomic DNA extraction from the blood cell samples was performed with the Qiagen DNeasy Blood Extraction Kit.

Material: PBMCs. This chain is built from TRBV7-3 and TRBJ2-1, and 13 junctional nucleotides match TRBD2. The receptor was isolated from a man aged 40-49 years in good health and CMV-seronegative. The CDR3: CASSFAGLAGEQFF. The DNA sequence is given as TGTGCCAGCAGCTTTGCGGGACTAGCGGGGGAGCAGTTCTTC.